Presented here are 22 T cell receptor beta chains from one specimen sequenced in a study of T cell repertoires in cytomegalovirus infection. A single record per CDR3 protein comes from TCRdb applying MiXCR to the reads. The sample has roughly 230,000 distinct CDR3 sequences; about a sixth are singletons. The sequenced sample consisted of CD8+ T cells from PBMCs. These receptors were obtained from a human donor in good health (CMV status not recorded). Some clones in this sample may be carry-over from other donors' samples.

At least ten counts were recorded for this clonotype. This sequence joins TRBV4-1 and TRBJ2-3; D possibly matches TRBD1 or TRBD2 (5 bases each). Trimming removed 4 bases at V and 2 bases at J, with 16 bases between. There are 16 residues in the CDR3. In germline, CDR1 is MGHRA, CDR2 YSYEKL. CDR3 DNA sequence: TGCGCCAGCAGCCCAGTGGGACGGCGGTCCACAGATACGCAGTATTTT. It encodes CASSPVGRRSTDTQYF.

About this clonotype itself: Sequence at one end of the junction differs from germline and may be a read error. The chain is built from TRBV7-3 and TRBJ2-3, with 8 bases that match TRBD1. CDR1 and CDR2 (germline): SGHTA, FQGTGA. CDR3 length: 15 amino acids. The chain's CDR3 is CASSLTGGTTDTQYF. DNA for the CDR3: TGTGCCAGCAGCCTAACAGGGGGAACCACAGATACGCAGTATTTT.

This clonotype was seen many times. The rearrangement links TRBV6-6 to TRBJ2-1; 7 nucleotides match TRBD1. Germline-derived CDR1 and CDR2 are MNHNY and SVGAGI (reference sequence). The V gene end was trimmed by 1 base and the J gene end by 5 bases; junction bases not matched to a gene: 8. The CDR3 consists of 16 residues. Written as DNA, the CDR3 is TGTGCCAGCAGTTACTTGTCGCAGGGGGAAAACAATGAGCAGTTCTTC. Translation: CASSYLSQGENNEQFF.

This clonotype was found many times. The J gene is TRBJ2-7, the V gene TRBV4-1, with 9 bases lining up with TRBD1. V shed 0 bases, J shed 3 bases, and the junction held 6 bases outside the gene matches. This CDR3 has 16 residues. CDR1 MGHRA and CDR2 YSYEKL come from the germline V gene. DNA for the CDR3: TGCGCCAGCAGCCAAGATCGAACAGGGGGCATCTACGAGCAGTACTTC. Its protein is CASSQDRTGGIYEQYF.

There are many counts of this clonotype. V usage is TRBV6-1 and J usage is TRBJ1-1; TRBD1 might be the D (5 bases). Germline CDR1 is MNHNS and CDR2 is SASEGT. Between the trimmed V and J ends, which lost 2 bases and 5 bases, there was a span of 12 bases. The CDR3 contains 14 residues. The DNA for the CDR3 is TGTGCCAGCAGTGAAAGGGGATTGGGGACTGAAGCTTTCTTT. This gives the protein CASSERGLGTEAFF.

This clonotype has a handful of counts. This sequence joins TRBV5-7 and TRBJ2-7, with 8 bases that match TRBD1. TRBV5-7 is treated as an ORF (open reading frame) with a function not yet certain. After removal of 2 bases from V and 5 bases from J, the junction contained 9 bases not matched to a gene. The CDR3 sequence is 15 residues long. CDR3 protein: CASSFLMGQDHEQYF. The CDR3, as DNA: TGTGCCAGCAGCTTCCTTATGGGACAGGACCACGAGCAGTACTTC.

This clonotype was seen ten or more times. This chain links TRBV7-9 with TRBJ2-7; TRBD2 is a possible D gene (6 bases). The CDR3 has 17 amino acids. The V gene's germline CDR1 is SEHNR and CDR2 FQNEAQ (reference sequence). The ends were cut back, 1 base at V and 0 bases at J, with 16 bases in the middle. This CDR3 is CASSLDSSGVRSYEQYF. In DNA form, the CDR3 reads TGTGCCAGCAGCTTAGATTCCTCGGGGGTCCGCTCCTACGAGCAGTACTTC.

This clonotype was observed a few times. V gene TRBV9 combines with J gene TRBJ2-2; 10 nucleotides agree with TRBD2. The CDR3 sequence is 17 residues long. The V segment lost 1 base and the J segment 1 base; nucleotides outside the gene matches: 4. CDR1 and CDR2 (germline): SGDLS, YYNGEE. CDR3 sequence reads: CASSVPSGGENTGELFF. The CDR3 region has the DNA TGTGCCAGCAGCGTACCGAGCGGGGGGGAGAACACCGGGGAGCTGTTTTTT. The variable domain in full, completed from reference TRBV9 and TRBJ2-2, reads DSGVTQTPKHLITATGQRVTLRCSPRSGDLSVYWYQQSLDQGLQFLIQYYNGEERAKGNILERFSAQQFPDLHSELNLSSLELGDSALYFCASSVPSGGENTGELFFGEGSRLTVL.

The chain carries TRBV27 and TRBJ2-7, with a weak D call TRBD1 (5 bases). V lost 0 bases to trimming and J lost 4 bases, with 16 bases between them. Germline CDR1 MNHEY, CDR2 SMNVEV (reference sequence). This CDR3 region has 16 residues. CDR3 in amino acids: CASSLSRGPPWYEQYF. In nucleotides, the CDR3 is TGTGCCAGCAGTTTATCAAGGGGCCCCCCCTGGTACGAGCAGTACTTC.

This clonotype was seen more than once but under ten times. The V gene is TRBV14, the J gene TRBJ2-1, with 8 bases matching TRBD1. V gave up 0 bases and J gave up 7 bases; unmatched junction bases: 2. The CDR3 runs 14 residues. CDR1 and CDR2 (germline): SGHDN, FVKESK. The CDR3 DNA is TGTGCCAGCAGCCAAGAACAGGGGGGAAATGAGCAGTTCTTC. This encodes CASSQEQGGNEQFF.

A remark on this clonotype: Because the CDR3 is missing its conserved closing phenylalanine or tryptophan, this is likely a read error. This sequence joins TRBV12-3 or TRBV12-4 and TRBJ2-3, with TRBD2 matching over 14 bases. The CDR3 is 18 residues long. V dropped 3 bases and J dropped 8; count of bases not matched to a gene: 13. The CDR3 sequence: CASSFGLAGGRRLTTQYI. The CDR3, as DNA: TGTGCCAGCAGTTTCGGACTAGCGGGGGGTCGGCGCCTAACTACGCAGTATATT.

The V gene is TRBV5-4, the J gene TRBJ2-7, with TRBD2 matching 7 bases. CDR1 and CDR2 (germline): SGHNT, YYREEE (reference sequence). CDR3 size: 15 residues. V dropped 4 bases and J dropped 0; count of bases not matched to a gene: 7. The DNA of the CDR3 is TGTGCCAGCAGCCTCAGGGAGGGCCACTCCTACGAGCAGTACTTC. Protein: CASSLREGHSYEQYF.

This clonotype was counted only a few times. The rearrangement links TRBV7-6 to TRBJ2-1; 11 bases line up with TRBD2. Germline lookup yields CDR1 SGHVS and CDR2 FNYEAQ. The length of the CDR3 is 16 residues. After removal of 3 bases from V and 0 bases from J, the junction contained 1 base not matched to a gene. The chain's CDR3 is CASSFTSGGSYNEQFF. In DNA, the CDR3 is TGTGCCAGCAGCTTTACTAGCGGGGGCTCCTACAATGAGCAGTTCTTC.

This clonotype occurred a few times. The J gene is TRBJ1-6, the V gene TRBV5-6, with unresolved D. Trimming cost V 0 bases and J 4 bases, with 8 bases left between them. CDR3 length equals 15 residues. CDR1 SGHDT and CDR2 YYEEEE come from the germline V gene. The CDR3 loop is CASSLEYRYNSPLHF. The DNA of the CDR3 is TGTGCCAGCAGCTTGGAGTACAGATATAATTCACCCCTCCACTTT.

This clonotype was seen at least ten times. The chain is built from TRBV7-9 and TRBJ1-5; D remains unclear. Germline V CDR1 and CDR2: SEHNR, FQNEAQ (reference sequence). This CDR3 is 12 amino acids long. The V end lost 1 base, the J end lost 6 bases, and 4 bases lay between the germline ends. CDR3 in DNA: TGTGCCAGCAGCTTAGGGTCTCAGCCCCAGCATTTT. As protein: CASSLGSQPQHF.

This clonotype was detected ten times or more. The genes are TRBV7-9 and TRBJ2-7; 9 nucleotides agree with TRBD1. V shed 0 bases, J shed 5 bases, and the junction held 5 bases outside the gene matches. The germline V gene has CDR1 SEHNR and CDR2 FQNEAQ (reference sequence). CDR3 size: 15 residues. In DNA form, the CDR3 reads TGTGCCAGCAGCTTAGCTGACAGGGGGTATAACGAGCAGTACTTC. Translated, it gives CASSLADRGYNEQYF.

This clonotype was picked up a small number of times. The junction departs from the called germline gene at one end, perhaps through a read error. The chain joins TRBV7-7 to TRBJ2-5, with 9 bases lining up with TRBD1. The germline gives CDR1 SSHAT, CDR2 FNYEAQ (reference sequence). This CDR3 is built from 13 residues. CDR3 sequence reads: CASSPDRGETQYF. The CDR3 DNA reads as TGTGCTAGCAGCCCGGACAGGGGCGAGACCCAGTACTTC.

This clonotype was seen a few times. Here the CDR3 reads CAISNSPQLGNEQFF. As DNA, the CDR3 is TGTGCCATCAGTAACAGTCCTCAACTGGGGAATGAGCAGTTCTTC. This chain links TRBV10-3 with TRBJ2-1; D unresolved. The germline gives CDR1 ENHRY, CDR2 SYGVKD. V lost 5 bases and J 7 bases, leaving 18 bases between the germline ends. The CDR3 runs 15 residues.

This clonotype occurred many times. The V gene is TRBV7-2, the J gene TRBJ1-3; D remains unclear. The length of the CDR3 is 14 residues. Germline loops: CDR1 SGHTA, CDR2 FQGNSA. The V and J ends lost 3 bases and 2 bases respectively, with 8 bases between them. The CDR3 here is CASSLRETGNTIYF. The DNA of the CDR3 is TGTGCCAGCAGCTTGCGGGAGACTGGAAACACCATATATTTT.

This clonotype has ten or more counts. The chain links TRBV7-8 to TRBJ1-2; D perhaps matches TRBD1 (6 bases). With 4 bases removed from V and 3 bases from J, the gap between germline ends came to 15 bases. Looked up from germline, CDR1 is SGHVS and CDR2 is FQNEAQ. The CDR3 has 15 amino acids. The CDR3 region is CASSSMGGRHYGYTF. In nucleotides, the CDR3 is TGTGCCAGCAGCTCGATGGGGGGGCGGCACTATGGCTACACCTTC.

This chain links TRBV25-1 with TRBJ2-1; TRBD1 might be the D (5 bases). This CDR3 comprises 14 residues. Trimming removed 3 bases at V and 6 bases at J, with 12 bases between. From germline, CDR1 is MGHDK and CDR2 SYGVNS. The CDR3 is CASSDLQGRNEQFF. CDR3 coding DNA: TGTGCCAGCAGTGATCTGCAGGGTCGCAATGAGCAGTTCTTC.

This clonotype appeared a few times. The V call is TRBV11-2, the J call TRBJ2-7, with D possibly TRBD2 on 6 matching bases. The CDR3 has 15 amino acids. Germline-derived CDR1 and CDR2 are SGHAT and FQNNGV. Trimming shortened V by 5 bases and J by 2 bases, and 16 bases separated the two germline ends. Written as DNA, the CDR3 is TGTGCCAGCAGCCGACTTGGAGGGGTACCCTACGAGCAGTACTTC. It is translated as CASSRLGGVPYEQYF.